This T cell receptor (beta chain) is from a study of blood T cell repertoires in COVID-19. About the research overall: Donors in the United States, Italy and Spain gave samples during acute or convalescent COVID-19. T cells, B-cell-depleted T cells, or PBMCs provided the cDNA or gDNA that served as material.

Original analysis: Reference gene primer amplification gave nucleated cell count estimates. The assay was immunoSEQ multiplex PCR, and TCRdb's table has in-frame clones only and misses some. V, J and clone size derive from that table, while D and trimming were established from the DNA sequence. This sample yields 150,000 to 200,000 clones, of which 75% to 90% are seen a single time; around 3.2% belongs to the top ten. V was pared by 0 bases and J by 0 bases, with 10 bases between. CDR1 is SGHRS and CDR2 is YFSETQ in the germline V gene. This CDR3 contains 15 residues. The receptor was isolated from a human donor with acute or convalescent COVID-19. The donor label of this sample is uncertain. Source material: peripheral blood. This sequence joins TRBV5-1 and TRBJ2-7, with a tentative D call TRBD2 (5 bases). DNA for the CDR3: TGCGCCAGCAGCTTGGGAGGGTCCAGCTCCTACGAGCAGTACTTC. Translation: CASSLGGSSSYEQYF.